This T cell receptor (beta chain) was captured in a study of blood T cell repertoires in COVID-19. CDR1 and CDR2 from the germline V gene are SGHRS and YFSETQ. J lost 4 bases, V lost 4 bases, and 12 bases had no gene match. The CDR3 sequence is 16 residues long. Per the authors' pipeline: Nucleated cell counts were estimated from reference gene primer amplification. Here immunoSEQ multiplex PCR was the method, and the copy in TCRdb shows in-frame clones only, minus some. V, J and clone size are taken as reported in that table, and D and trimming were inferred from the DNA itself. The table records over 150,000 clones, roughly 88% of them present only once.

The V gene is TRBV5-1, the J gene TRBJ1-2; 8 nucleotides align to TRBD1. Sequences were obtained from peripheral blood. The receptor comes from a woman in her thirties or forties with COVID-19, enrolled during active disease. The CDR3 region is CASSLGTGLLGYGYTF. The CDR3 bases are TGCGCCAGCAGCCTTGGGACAGGCCTCCTTGGCTATGGCTACACCTTC.